This is a list of T cell receptor beta chains from one sample in a study of blood T cell repertoires in COVID-19. Repertoires were generated with immunoSEQ multiplex PCR, while TCRdb's copy carries only in-frame clones and drops some. The sample has 350,000 to 500,000 clones, 80% to 90% seen once. The sample taken for sequencing was peripheral blood. These receptors all come from a man between 18 and 29 years old with COVID-19, enrolled during active disease. CDR3s include the opening cysteine and the closing phenylalanine or tryptophan. The order of the fields is D gene, J gene, V gene, clone size, CDR3 protein, CDR3 DNA. The D gene is left open where the match is weak. Expanded clones are given a class, and other clones once, few, many or no size at all.

>TRBD2|TRBJ2-2|TRBV2|once
CASRAGLAGGFAGELFF
TGTGCCAGCAGGGCGGGACTAGCGGGGGGGTTCGCCGGGGAGCTGTTTTTT
>TRBD1|TRBJ2-7|TRBV10-2|once
CASSPGQGIYEQYF
TGCGCCAGCAGTCCGGGACAGGGGATCTACGAGCAGTACTTC
>.|TRBJ2-7|TRBV28|.
CASSFGWQGGYEQYF
TGTGCCAGCAGTTTCGGGTGGCAGGGGGGCTACGAGCAGTACTTC
>.|TRBJ2-7|TRBV10-3|once
CAISEYRDSYEQYF
TGTGCCATCAGTGAATACCGGGACTCCTACGAGCAGTACTTC
>TRBD1|TRBJ1-6|TRBV5-1|.
CASSLGTGEDNSPLHF
TGCGCCAGCAGCTTGGGGACAGGGGAGGATAATTCACCCCTCCACTTT
>.|TRBJ2-3|TRBV11-1|.
CASGTSSARSDTQYF
TGTGCCAGCGGCACATCTAGCGCCCGGTCAGATACGCAGTATTTT
>TRBD2|TRBJ2-1|TRBV18|.
CASSHSAGDTDEQFF
TGTGCCAGCTCACACTCAGCGGGAGACACCGATGAGCAGTTCTTC
>.|TRBJ2-2|TRBV7-6|.
CASSWDYTGELFF
TGTGCCAGCAGCTGGGACTACACCGGGGAGCTGTTTTTT
>TRBD1|TRBJ1-6|TRBV4-1|.
CASSAGTARYNSPLHF
TGCGCCAGCAGCGCCGGGACAGCGAGATATAATTCACCCCTCCACTTT
>TRBD1|TRBJ1-2|TRBV29-1|once
CSVGRGQGSSGYTF
TGCAGCGTCGGCCGGGGACAGGGCTCGAGCGGCTACACCTTC
>.|TRBJ2-5|TRBV3-1/TRBV3-2|.
CASSQRRASEETQYF
TGTGCCAGCAGCCAAAGACGGGCTAGCGAAGAGACCCAGTACTTC
>TRBD1|TRBJ2-1|TRBV2|.
CASSATGGRLGQFF
TGTGCCAGCAGTGCGACAGGGGGCCGCTTAGGGCAGTTCTTC
>.|TRBJ1-5|TRBV6-1|.
CASSENRAYQPQHF
TGTGCCAGCAGTGAGAACAGGGCTTATCAGCCCCAGCATTTT
>TRBD2|TRBJ2-1|TRBV19|.
CASSIGSSGRNNEQFF
TGTGCCAGTAGTATAGGTTCTAGCGGGAGGAACAATGAGCAGTTCTTC
>TRBD2|TRBJ2-3|TRBV11-3|.
CASSLVRPSGSTDTQYF
TGTGCCAGCAGCTTAGTACGTCCTAGCGGGAGCACAGATACGCAGTATTTT
>TRBD1|TRBJ1-4|TRBV9|.
CASSVNRGRKLFF
TGTGCCAGCAGCGTAAACAGGGGGCGAAAACTGTTTTTT
>.|TRBJ2-2|TRBV7-2|few
CASSLLPANTGELFF
TGTGCCAGCAGCTTACTCCCCGCGAACACCGGGGAGCTGTTTTTT
>TRBD1|TRBJ2-5|TRBV5-4|.
CASSKITGVQETQYF
TGTGCCAGCAGTAAAATCACAGGGGTCCAAGAGACCCAGTACTTC
>.|TRBJ1-1|TRBV5-1|.
CASSLGQVLNTEAFF
TGCGCCAGCAGCTTGGGACAGGTACTGAACACTGAAGCTTTCTTT
>.|TRBJ2-3|TRBV7-8|.
CASSLFSETTDTQYF
TGTGCCAGCAGCCTATTTAGCGAGACAACAGATACGCAGTATTTT
>.|TRBJ2-2|TRBV11-2|few
CASSLLRGATGELFF
TGTGCCAGCAGCTTATTACGGGGGGCCACCGGGGAGCTGTTTTTT
>.|TRBJ1-1|TRBV18|.
CASSPSSRNTEAFF
TGTGCCAGCTCACCTTCCTCCAGGAACACTGAAGCTTTCTTT
>.|TRBJ2-7|TRBV20-1|.
CSASFWGPEQYF
TGCAGTGCTAGTTTCTGGGGGCCCGAGCAGTACTTC
>.|TRBJ1-5|TRBV3-1/TRBV3-2|.
CASSQGRVQPQHF
TGTGCCAGCAGCCAAGGACGGGTTCAGCCCCAGCATTTT
>.|TRBJ1-6|TRBV19|once
CASSHPQNSPLHF
TGTGCCAGTAGTCACCCGCAGAATTCACCCCTCCACTTT
>.|TRBJ1-1|TRBV7-8|few
CASSLAMNTEAFF
TGTGCCAGCAGCTTAGCCATGAACACTGAAGCTTTCTTT
>.|TRBJ2-1|TRBV7-3|.
CASSSPGGGTYNEQFF
TGTGCCAGCAGCTCGCCAGGGGGAGGCACCTACAATGAGCAGTTCTTC
>.|TRBJ2-1|TRBV12-3/TRBV12-4|.
CASSLVGYEQFF
TGTGCCAGCAGTTTAGTGGGCTATGAGCAGTTCTTC
>.|TRBJ2-2|TRBV7-7|.
CASSRTANTGELFF
TGTGCTAGCAGCCGAACAGCGAACACCGGGGAGCTGTTTTTT
>.|TRBJ1-6|TRBV2|.
CASHRSSYNSPLHF
TGTGCCAGTCACAGGAGCTCCTATAATTCACCCCTCCACTTT
>.|TRBJ1-1|TRBV19|.
CASSIALGGRAFF
TGTGCCAGTAGTATAGCTTTGGGAGGGAGAGCTTTCTTT
>TRBD1|TRBJ1-6|TRBV6-5|.
CASTQRGLSSPLHF
TGTGCCAGCACCCAAAGGGGGCTCAGTTCACCCCTCCACTTT
>.|TRBJ2-7|TRBV11-3|.
CASSLVAEHQYF
TGTGCCAGCAGCTTAGTGGCCGAACATCAGTACTTC